Listed below are T cell receptor beta chains from one sample, sequenced in a study of blood T cell repertoires in COVID-19. Method: immunoSEQ multiplex PCR; TCRdb's copy keeps in-frame clones and lacks some. The sample includes around 400,000 clones, about 90% of them seen just once. The sample consisted of peripheral blood. These TCRs come from a woman aged 60-70 years with COVID-19, enrolled during active disease. The CDR3 runs from the conserved cysteine through the conserved F or W. The D gene is left open where the match is weak. Some rows have no size entry. The others give once, few or many, or a class for an expanded clone.

.,.,TRBV5-1,TRBJ2-2,CASSYYQGTGELFF,TGCGCCAGCAGCTATTACCAGGGCACCGGGGAGCTGTTTTTT
once,TRBD1,TRBV9,TRBJ2-1,CASSYRGENEQFF,TGTGCCAGCAGCTACAGGGGGGAGAATGAGCAGTTCTTC
few,.,TRBV19,TRBJ2-2,CASSIATDTGELFF,TGTGCCAGTAGTATAGCCACGGACACCGGGGAGCTGTTTTTT
few,.,TRBV28,TRBJ2-2,CASSWTVNTGELFF,TGTGCCAGCAGTTGGACAGTGAACACCGGGGAGCTGTTTTTT
.,TRBD1,TRBV4-1,TRBJ1-4,CASSQVLTGLGEKLFF,TGCGCCAGCAGCCAAGTGTTGACAGGGCTAGGGGAAAAACTGTTTTTT
.,TRBD2,TRBV5-1,TRBJ2-3,CASSRTSGGTDTQYF,TGCGCCAGCAGCCGGACTAGCGGGGGCACAGATACGCAGTATTTT
.,.,TRBV25-1,TRBJ1-3,CASSGVWGEESGNTIYF,TGTGCCAGCAGTGGCGTTTGGGGAGAGGAGTCTGGAAACACCATATATTTT
.,.,TRBV5-4,TRBJ2-3,CASSPDSLTQYF,TGTGCCAGCAGCCCCGACTCCCTGACGCAGTATTTT
.,.,TRBV6-5,TRBJ1-6,CASSYTRWDSPLHF,TGTGCCAGCAGTTACACCAGGTGGGATTCACCCCTCCACTTT
.,TRBD1,TRBV7-9,TRBJ1-3,CASSLDRPSGNTIYF,TGTGCCAGCAGCTTGGACAGGCCCTCTGGAAACACCATATATTTT
.,TRBD1,TRBV28,TRBJ1-1,CASSQPTGTDTEAFF,TGTGCCAGCAGCCAACCGACAGGGACGGACACTGAAGCTTTCTTT
.,TRBD1,TRBV19,TRBJ1-1,CASSIDPDRGSFF,TGTGCCAGTAGTATAGATCCGGACAGGGGATCTTTCTTT
.,TRBD2,TRBV5-8,TRBJ2-5,CASSFPQRGQETQYF,TGTGCCAGCAGCTTTCCTCAGCGGGGCCAAGAGACCCAGTACTTC
.,.,TRBV5-6,TRBJ1-5,CASSLRGSNQPQHF,TGTGCCAGCAGCCTCAGGGGTAGCAATCAGCCCCAGCATTTT
once,TRBD1,TRBV11-2,TRBJ1-2,CASSSTTGQGSDGYTF,TGTGCCAGCAGCTCGACTACGGGACAGGGAAGCGATGGCTACACCTTC
.,TRBD1,TRBV4-2,TRBJ2-4,CASSPRDRGGAAKNIQYF,TGTGCCAGCAGCCCCCGGGACAGGGGTGGGGCGGCCAAAAACATTCAGTACTTC